Below, one TCR beta chain is given with its context. Its antigen remains unidentified. Trimming cost V 4 bases and J 4 bases; bases outside gene matches: 17. The CDR3 covers 18 residues. Germline assignment: CDR1 SGHKS and CDR2 YYEKEE (reference sequence). The data belong to a study of T cells in localized non-small cell lung cancer. Study results and limitations: Because only a single region of the tumor was sequenced, heterogeneity remains possible. Out of the top 100 tumor clones, a median roughly 58 were seen in adjacent lung.

The assay was immunoSEQ multiplex PCR, and TCRdb's table has in-frame clones only and misses some. The sample has fewer than 35,000 clones, about 81% seen once; the top ten hold roughly two fifths. The sample in question was peripheral blood, obtained before any cancer treatment. The V call is TRBV5-5, the J call TRBJ2-5, with TRBD2 matching over 9 bases. This TCR was recovered from a male donor at least 60 years old with stage II squamous cell lung carcinoma. This CDR3 is CASSIPGSGGRGGETQYF. Here the CDR3 DNA reads TGTGCCAGCAGCATCCCGGGGAGTGGCGGGAGGGGCGGAGAGACCCAGTACTTC. Looking up the rest from reference TRBV5-5 and TRBJ2-5 gives the full variable domain: DAGVTQSPTHLIKTRGQQVTLRCSPISGHKSVSWYQQVLGQGPQFIFQYYEKEERGRGNFPDRFSARQFPNYSSELNVNALLLGDSALYLCASSIPGSGGRGGETQYFGPGTRLLVL.